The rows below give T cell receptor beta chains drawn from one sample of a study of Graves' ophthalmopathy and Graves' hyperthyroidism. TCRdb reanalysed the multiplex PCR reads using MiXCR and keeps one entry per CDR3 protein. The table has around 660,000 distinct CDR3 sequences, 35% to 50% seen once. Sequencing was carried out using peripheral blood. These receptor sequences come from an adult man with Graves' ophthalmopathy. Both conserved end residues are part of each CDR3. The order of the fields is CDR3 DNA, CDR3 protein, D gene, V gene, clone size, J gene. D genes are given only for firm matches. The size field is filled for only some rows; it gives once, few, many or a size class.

DNA: TGTGCCATCAGTGAGTGGCAGCATTATGGCTACACCTTC; CDR3: CAISEWQHYGYTF; D: NA; V: TRBV10-3; size: NA; J: TRBJ1-2
DNA: TGTGCCTCCGGGATGGGGGGCCACACCGGGGAGCTGTTTTTT; CDR3: CASGMGGHTGELFF; D: NA; V: TRBV19; size: many; J: TRBJ2-2
DNA: TGTGCCAGCAGACTACAGGGTGTATTCACCGGGGAGCTGTTTTTT; CDR3: CASRLQGVFTGELFF; D: NA; V: TRBV2; size: NA; J: TRBJ2-2
DNA: TGTGCCAGCAGCTTGGCCGAGGGACCCACTGAAGCTTTCTTT; CDR3: CASSLAEGPTEAFF; D: NA; V: TRBV5-8; size: many; J: TRBJ1-1
DNA: TGCGCCAGCAGCTTGGCTAGGGGTTTCTCGTACGAGCAGTACTTC; CDR3: CASSLARGFSYEQYF; D: NA; V: TRBV5-1; size: many; J: TRBJ2-7
DNA: TGCAGCGCCTCCAGGACAGGGCAAGGTGAAGCTTTCTTT; CDR3: CSASRTGQGEAFF; D: TRBD1; V: TRBV29-1; size: many; J: TRBJ1-1
DNA: TGCGCCAGCAGCAGGGGACTAGCGGGGGGGAGGCAAGAGACCCAGTACTTC; CDR3: CASSRGLAGGRQETQYF; D: TRBD2; V: TRBV4-1; size: few; J: TRBJ2-5
DNA: TGTACCAGCAGAGAGGGTGGAGAGACCCAGTACTTC; CDR3: CTSREGGETQYF; D: NA; V: TRBV19; size: NA; J: TRBJ2-5
DNA: TGCGCCAGCAGCCAAGATCACACTTACAACGAGCAGTACTTC; CDR3: CASSQDHTYNEQYF; D: NA; V: TRBV4-1; size: NA; J: TRBJ2-7
DNA: TGCAGCGTGACCGGGACAGATGGTAACAGGGGAGCTTTCTTT; CDR3: CSVTGTDGNRGAFF; D: TRBD1; V: TRBV29-1; size: NA; J: TRBJ1-1